This T cell receptor (beta chain) was retrieved from a study of human T cells and chemical hapten exposure. Across the study: Patches with 0.01% DPC went on the upper back, and the tests were read at 6 days. General study points: With patch test score, the counts of PT1 expanded TCRs showed a positive correlation.

Germline lookup yields CDR1 KGHDR and CDR2 SFDVKD. This CDR3 spans 13 amino acids. The V end was cut by 3 bases, the J end by 4 bases, with 7 bases between. In TCRdb, the RACE reads were re-called with MiXCR into one record per CDR3 protein. The sample has 150,000 or so distinct CDR3 sequences; roughly 15% are singletons. As to this clonotype: Its antigen is unidentified.

Specified time point: patch test 1, 2 weeks after DPC sensitization. Regarding treatment: therapeutic diphenylcyclopropenone sensitization with weekly scalp DPC. People who gave samples had alopecia, were 18 to 70 years old, and were suitable for DPC. It was from unfractionated whole blood that total RNA was extracted. Sequencing was performed on whole blood, taken in connection with sensitization to the hapten diphenylcyclopropenone (DPC). The sequence derives from a woman younger than 45 with alopecia areata. Some clones in this sample may be carry-over from other donors' samples. The chain employs TRBV24-1 and TRBJ2-3, with D unresolved. The CDR3 here is CATSDTLSDTQYF. CDR3 in DNA: TGTGCCACCAGTGATACCCTGTCAGATACGCAGTATTTT.